One T cell receptor (beta chain) is described in this entry. This receptor's antigen is unknown. No base-level quality is on record; no much larger clone is a single base apart. These data come from a study of T cell repertoires in cytomegalovirus infection (dated by TCRdb to 2018 to 2020). About the full investigation: Donor HLA type was relevant to the analysis, as public TCR beta signatures indicated carriage of CMV infection together with the matching HLA type.

General findings and caveats noted by the study authors: In the ex vivo response, HLA-C-restricted CMV-specific TCR beta clonotypes were dominant, and in two of eight donors the single most frequent clonotype came from this HLA-C-restricted group. In both this cohort and an independent roughly 350-donor cohort, the cumulative frequency of public TCR beta family members distinguished carriers of CMV infection plus the relevant HLA type.

V and J are truncated by 1 base and 1 base respectively, leaving an intervening sequence of 5 bases. Including the terminal cysteine and phenylalanine, the CDR3 comprises 13 residues. CDR3 DNA only is kept here, 39 bases in frame from base 1. Sequencer: Illumina HiSeq 1500. TCRdb passed the public sequencing reads through fastp at Q25 and MiXCR, retaining productive beta sequences. Each record represents a unique CDR3 protein, reported with the most common genes and DNA among its rows. The sample table records 740,000 or so distinct CDR3 sequences; 35% of these occur just once. The ten largest clones represent under 3% of the sample.

The sample taken for sequencing was PBMCs. In this chain, TRBV12-3 or TRBV12-4 is recombined with TRBJ2-7; confidence is insufficient to name the D gene. This receptor was taken from a human donor in good health (CMV status not recorded). Some clones in this sample may be carry-over from other donors' samples. CDR3 region: CASSLVLSYEQYF. The nucleotide sequence is given as TGTGCCAGCAGTTTAGTCCTTTCCTACGAGCAGTACTTC.